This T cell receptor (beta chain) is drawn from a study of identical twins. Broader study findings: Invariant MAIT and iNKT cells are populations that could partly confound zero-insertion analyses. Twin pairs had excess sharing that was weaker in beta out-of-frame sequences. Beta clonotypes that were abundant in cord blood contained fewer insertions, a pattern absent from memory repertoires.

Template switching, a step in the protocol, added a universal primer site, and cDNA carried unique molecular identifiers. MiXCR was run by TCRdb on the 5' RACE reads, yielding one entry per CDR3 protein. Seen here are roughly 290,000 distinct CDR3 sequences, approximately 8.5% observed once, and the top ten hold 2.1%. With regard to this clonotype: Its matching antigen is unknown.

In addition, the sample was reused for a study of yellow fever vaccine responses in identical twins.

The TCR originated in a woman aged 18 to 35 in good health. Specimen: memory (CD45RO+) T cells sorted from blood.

The CDR3 region is CASSLLVNTEAFF. The CDR3 DNA follows: TGTGCCAGCAGTTTATTGGTGAACACTGAAGCTTTCTTT. The chain has TRBV12-3 or TRBV12-4 and TRBJ1-1, with D unclear. The CDR3 is made up of 13 amino acids. Trimming shortened V by 2 bases and J by 0 bases, and 4 bases separated the two germline ends.